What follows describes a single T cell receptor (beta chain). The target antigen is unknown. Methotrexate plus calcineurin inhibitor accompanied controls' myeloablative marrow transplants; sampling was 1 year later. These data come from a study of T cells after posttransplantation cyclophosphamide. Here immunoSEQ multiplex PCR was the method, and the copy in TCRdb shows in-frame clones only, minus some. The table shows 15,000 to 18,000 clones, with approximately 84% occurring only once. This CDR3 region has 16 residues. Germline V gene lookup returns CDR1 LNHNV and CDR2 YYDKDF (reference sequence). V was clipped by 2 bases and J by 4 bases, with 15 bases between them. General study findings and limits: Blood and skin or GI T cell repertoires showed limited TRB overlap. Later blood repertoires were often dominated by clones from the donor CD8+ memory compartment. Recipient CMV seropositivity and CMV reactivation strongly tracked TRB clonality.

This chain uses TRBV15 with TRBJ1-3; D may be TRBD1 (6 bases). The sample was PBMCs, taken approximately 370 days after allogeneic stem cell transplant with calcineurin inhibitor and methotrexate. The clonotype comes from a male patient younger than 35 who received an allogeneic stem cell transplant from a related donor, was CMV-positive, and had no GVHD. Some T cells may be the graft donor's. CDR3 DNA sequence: TGTGCCACCAGCAGACGTGGGGGCGACTTGGGAAACACCATATATTTT. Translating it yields CATSRRGGDLGNTIYF.